This TCR beta chain was recorded in a study of regulatory T cells in long-lasting Graves disease (dated by TCRdb to 2020 to 2023). Regarding the research as a whole: Persistent Graves' disease was defined as persistently positive TSH receptor autoantibodies together with antithyroid drug treatment for over 5 years. Peripheral blood TCR sequencing and RNA sequencing compared persistent Graves' disease patients with newly diagnosed Graves' disease patients. A total of around 35 samples underwent TCR sequencing: around 13 from persistent and 20 from newly diagnosed Graves' disease patients. Antithyroid drugs had been taken for approximately 9.5 years on average by persistent Graves' disease patients in the clinical cohort. The study was conducted in China and was registered as a clinical trial.

The library came from multiplex PCR. TCRdb lists the instrument as Illumina HiSeq 4000. TCR beta libraries were built with iRepertoire HTBI primers and Arm-PCR amplification of CDR3 regions. Before sequencing, the PCR products went through gel purification. Processing in the source paper ran as follows. Across samples, roughly 60 TRBV and approximately 15 TRBJ segments were identified and used for gene usage analysis of CDR3 amino acid clonotypes. COPE and FqMerger were used to merge the filtered high-quality paired reads into contigs. BLAST was used to align contigs to IMGT TRBV, TRBD and TRBJ reference genes, and CDR3 was defined according to IMGT. Highly expanded clones were defined as clonotypes with a frequency above 0.1%. Repertoire diversity was measured by Shannon entropy, and V-J evenness by the Gini coefficient. A clonotype was considered public if more than one individual shared it. Using fastp at Q25 and MiXCR, TCRdb reprocessed the public reads and kept productive beta chains. Rows with a matching CDR3 protein are joined into one entry that keeps the most common DNA and genes. It is TCRdb's table, rather than the study itself, that gives the V and J calls and clone size. The sample table contains about 460,000 distinct CDR3 sequences; only one count was recorded for 22% of them. The ten largest clones capture over 10% of the sample.

In the paper's terms, the time point label means: persistent/refractory GD, antithyroid drugs over 5 years with positive TRAb. RNA was extracted from PBMCs in TRIzol for both TCR sequencing and RNA sequencing. The diagnosis of Graves' disease followed American Thyroid Association guidelines. Recruitment of patients was carried out at an endocrinology department in Xi'an, China. Each patient gave roughly 8.4 milliliters of peripheral blood, collected in an EDTA anticoagulant tube. Ficoll Paque Plus density gradient separation was used to isolate PBMCs, and no additional T cell sorting was done. RNA quality was checked with an Agilent 2100 Bioanalyzer and agarose gel, and concentration with a NanoDrop 2000. In its sample, this clonotype was seen a few times. Its recognized antigen is unknown. Qualities for individual bases were not recorded, and no much larger clone is one base off. Results the study describes overall, beyond this receptor: The authors noted that the small sample size was a limitation that may lower accuracy. More public clonotypes were shared among persistent patients (about 2,800) than among newly diagnosed patients (966). TRBV28, TRBJ1-2 and TRBJ2-5 were preferentially used in persistent disease, while TRBV20-1 and TRBJ2-1 were favored in newly diagnosed disease. The study examined only peripheral blood because the primary lesion, thyroid tissue, could not be accessed. Compared with newly diagnosed patients, patients with persistent Graves' disease had lower TCR Shannon entropy and fewer highly expanded clones, which suggests clonal expansion. Only the TCR beta chain was sequenced and analyzed.

From its cysteine to its phenylalanine, the CDR3 spans 16 amino acids. The kept DNA is CDR3 alone, 48 bases in frame from the first base. Relative to germline, V is 6 bases shorter and J is 7 bases shorter, with 22 bases between their ends. The germline V gene gives CDR1 as SNHLY and CDR2 as FYNNEI. The rearrangement joined TRBV2 to TRBJ2-1, with a weak D call of TRBD2 (6 bases match). The starting material was peripheral blood mononuclear cells (PBMCs), obtained when the disease was refractory, from a patient treated with antithyroid drugs. This TCR was recovered from a female donor with Graves disease. The CDR3 region reads CASSPSVIEVRNEQFF. The bases read TGTGCCAGCAGCCCTAGCGTCATCGAAGTTAGGAATGAGCAGTTCTTC.